The TCR beta chain described here comes from a study of post-analysis software for immune sequencing data. General study findings and limits: Those samples that were prepared in the same batch co-clustered strongly by F measure. Higher frequency in patients than in controls was seen for roughly five TRBV segments, with TRBV5-6, TRBV5-1 and TRBV20-1 among them.

Unique molecular identifiers tagged the TCR beta cDNA libraries. TCRdb re-called the PCR reads through MiXCR, storing one row per CDR3 protein. The sample lists 600,000 to 750,000 distinct CDR3 sequences, about 60% occurring once. As for this clonotype: What it binds is not known.

V was pared by 0 bases and J by 10 bases, with 10 bases between. This CDR3 contains 13 residues. The germline CDR1 and CDR2 sequences are SGDLS and YYNGEE. This clonotype was sampled from a girl aged 2 to 9 with multiple sclerosis. The source material was blood. The J gene is TRBJ1-4, the V gene TRBV9; D perhaps matches TRBD1 (5 bases). The CDR3 reads CASSVASGRKLFF. CDR3 nucleotides: TGTGCCAGCAGCGTAGCGTCGGGACGAAAACTGTTTTTT. Using reference TRBV9 and TRBJ1-4 for the parts outside the CDR3, the full variable domain is DSGVTQTPKHLITATGQRVTLRCSPRSGDLSVYWYQQSLDQGLQFLIQYYNGEERAKGNILERFSAQQFPDLHSELNLSSLELGDSALYFCASSVASGRKLFFGSGTQLSVL.